Listed here are 3 T cell receptor beta chains from one sample, sequenced in a study of blood T cells in healthy people across ages. A J-beta primer mix and a sample-barcoded 5' primer were used in a second PCR of about 7 to 12 cycles. MiXCR, applied by TCRdb to the 5' RACE reads, yields one record per CDR3 protein. Of 1,800,000 or so distinct CDR3 sequences in the sample, about two fifths were seen once. Sequenced material: blood. The receptor source for this set is a human donor in good health.

The CDR3 DNA follows: TGCAGCGTTGAACTTACACCCCAAGAGACCCAGTACTTC. Amino acid sequence: CSVELTPQETQYF. V and J are TRBV29-1 and TRBJ2-5, with D unresolved. CDR1 and CDR2 (germline): SQVTM, ANQGSEA. Trimming shortened V by 2 bases and J by 1 base, and 8 bases separated the two germline ends. The CDR3 sequence is 13 residues long. Looking up the rest from reference TRBV29-1 and TRBJ2-5 gives the full variable domain: SAVISQKPSRDICQRGTSLTIQCQVDSQVTMMFWYRQQPGQSLTLIATANQGSEATYESGFVIDKFPISRPNLTFSTLTVSNMSPEDSSIYLCSVELTPQETQYFGPGTRLLVL.

This clonotype was picked up a small number of times. The chain is built from TRBV10-3 and TRBJ1-2, with 11 bases aligning to TRBD1. J lost 3 bases, V lost 10 bases, and 4 bases had no gene match. Per germline, CDR1 ENHRY and CDR2 SYGVKD. The CDR3 spans 13 residues. CDR3 coding DNA: TGTGCCAACTCGGGACAGGGGGACTATGGCTACACCTTC. Translation: CANSGQGDYGYTF.

V is TRBV2 and J is TRBJ2-7; D remains unclear. The CDR3 runs to 13 residues. Deletions cut 1 base from V and 2 bases from J, with 6 bases between. CDR1 and CDR2 (germline): SNHLY, FYNNEI. CDR3 nucleotide sequence: TGTGCCAGCAGTGAAGATATAACCTACGAGCAGTACTTC. It yields the protein CASSEDITYEQYF.